This T cell receptor (beta chain) was found in a study of cytomegalovirus exposure and HLA in healthy donors. Concerning this clone itself: Its antigen is currently unknown.

This CDR3 has 14 amino acids. Trimming stripped 0 bases from V and 4 bases from J, with 8 bases between. The germline V gene encodes CDR1 SGHRS and CDR2 YFSETQ. PCR involved 60 Vbeta and 13 Jbeta primers. TCRdb's table, derived via immunoSEQ multiplex PCR, lists solely in-frame clones and lacks some. This sample yields some 180,000 clones, of which about 80% are seen a single time; about 2.8% belongs to the top ten. Study-wide results and caveats: An analysis done earlier found most TCR beta V segments productive about 87% or about 30% of the time. Roughly uniform sequencing depth across donors was assumed, possibly incorrectly. Rare TCR sequences predominated, though certain public TCRs were found in many donors.

Sequencing was carried out using PBMCs. The receptor was isolated from a woman aged 25 to 39 in good health and CMV-seronegative. This chain links TRBV5-1 with TRBJ2-1, with no clear D. The CDR3 sequence is CASSLVAAYNEQFF. Written as DNA, the CDR3 is TGCGCCAGCAGCTTGGTTGCGGCTTACAATGAGCAGTTCTTC.